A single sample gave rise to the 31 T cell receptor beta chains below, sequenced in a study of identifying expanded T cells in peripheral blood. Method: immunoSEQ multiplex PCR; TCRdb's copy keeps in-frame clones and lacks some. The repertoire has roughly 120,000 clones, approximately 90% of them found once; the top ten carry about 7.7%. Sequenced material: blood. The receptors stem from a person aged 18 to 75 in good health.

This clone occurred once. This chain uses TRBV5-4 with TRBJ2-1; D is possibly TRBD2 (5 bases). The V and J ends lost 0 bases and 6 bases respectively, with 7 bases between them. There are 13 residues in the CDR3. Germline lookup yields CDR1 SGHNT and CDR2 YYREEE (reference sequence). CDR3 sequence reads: CASSLVATNEQFF. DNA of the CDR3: TGTGCCAGCAGCTTGGTAGCGACCAATGAGCAGTTCTTC.

CDR3 protein: CASSLMGRSRSYEQYF. As DNA, the CDR3 is TGTGCCAGCAGCTTGATGGGGCGAAGTCGGTCCTACGAGCAGTACTTC. The chain combines TRBV7-2 with TRBJ2-7; maybe TRBD1 (5 bases). This CDR3 comprises 16 residues. Germline assignment: CDR1 SGHTA and CDR2 FQGNSA. Trimming took off 3 bases at V and 1 base at J, with 16 bases between the two ends.

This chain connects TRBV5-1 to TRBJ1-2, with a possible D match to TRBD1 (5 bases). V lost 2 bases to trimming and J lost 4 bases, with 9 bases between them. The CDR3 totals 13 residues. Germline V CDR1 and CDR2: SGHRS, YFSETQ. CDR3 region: CASSLTGIYGYTF. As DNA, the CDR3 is TGCGCCAGCAGCTTAACAGGAATCTATGGCTACACCTTC.

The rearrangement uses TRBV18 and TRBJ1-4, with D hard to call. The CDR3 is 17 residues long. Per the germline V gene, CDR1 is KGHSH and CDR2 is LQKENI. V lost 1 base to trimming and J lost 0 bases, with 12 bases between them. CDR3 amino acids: CASSPQAAYATNEKLFF. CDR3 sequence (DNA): TGTGCCAGCTCACCACAGGCGGCCTATGCAACTAATGAAAAACTGTTTTTT.

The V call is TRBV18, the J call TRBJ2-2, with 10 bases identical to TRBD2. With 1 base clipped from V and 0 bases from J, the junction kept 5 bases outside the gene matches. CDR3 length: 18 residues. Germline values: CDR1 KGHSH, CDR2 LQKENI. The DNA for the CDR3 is TGTGCCAGCTCACCACTGTCTAGCGGGGGAACGAACACCGGGGAGCTGTTTTTT. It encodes CASSPLSSGGTNTGELFF.

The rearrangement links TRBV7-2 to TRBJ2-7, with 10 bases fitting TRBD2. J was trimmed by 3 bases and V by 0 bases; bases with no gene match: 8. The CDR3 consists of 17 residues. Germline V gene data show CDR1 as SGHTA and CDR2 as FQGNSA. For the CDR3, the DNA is TGTGCCAGCAGCTTAGCGGATAGCGGGGGGCTTATCTACGAGCAGTACTTC. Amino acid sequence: CASSLADSGGLIYEQYF.

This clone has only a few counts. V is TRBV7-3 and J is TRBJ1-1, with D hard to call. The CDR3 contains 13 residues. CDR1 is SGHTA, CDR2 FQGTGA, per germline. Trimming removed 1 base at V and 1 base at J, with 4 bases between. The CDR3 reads CASSLMQNTEAFF. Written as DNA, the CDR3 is TGTGCCAGCAGCTTAATGCAGAACACTGAAGCTTTCTTT.

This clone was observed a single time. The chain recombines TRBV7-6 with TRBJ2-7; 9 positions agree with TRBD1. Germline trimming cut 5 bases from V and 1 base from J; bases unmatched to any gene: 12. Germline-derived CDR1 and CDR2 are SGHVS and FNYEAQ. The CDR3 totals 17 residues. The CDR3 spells CASSPVGGQGPSYEQYF. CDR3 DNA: TGTGCCAGCAGCCCAGTTGGGGGACAGGGACCTTCCTACGAGCAGTACTTC.

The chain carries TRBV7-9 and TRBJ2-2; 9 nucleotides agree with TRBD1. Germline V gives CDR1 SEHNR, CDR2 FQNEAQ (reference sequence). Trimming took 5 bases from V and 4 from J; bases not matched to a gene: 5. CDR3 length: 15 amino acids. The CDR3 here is CASSLQGAVTGELFF. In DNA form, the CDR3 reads TGTGCCAGCAGCCTACAGGGGGCGGTCACCGGGGAGCTGTTTTTT.

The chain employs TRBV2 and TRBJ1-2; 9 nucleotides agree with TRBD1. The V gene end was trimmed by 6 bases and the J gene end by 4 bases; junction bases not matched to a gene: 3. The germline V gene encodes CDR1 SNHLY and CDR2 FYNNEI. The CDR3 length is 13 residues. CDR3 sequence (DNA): TGTGCCAGCAGAGGGACAGGGCGCTATGGCTACACCTTC. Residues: CASRGTGRYGYTF.

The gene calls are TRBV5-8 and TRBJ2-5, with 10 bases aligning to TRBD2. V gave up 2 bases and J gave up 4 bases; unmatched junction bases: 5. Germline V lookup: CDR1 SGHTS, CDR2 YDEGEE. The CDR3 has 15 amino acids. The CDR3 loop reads CASSLRTSGPETQYF. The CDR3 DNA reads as TGTGCCAGCAGCTTACGGACTAGCGGCCCAGAGACCCAGTACTTC.

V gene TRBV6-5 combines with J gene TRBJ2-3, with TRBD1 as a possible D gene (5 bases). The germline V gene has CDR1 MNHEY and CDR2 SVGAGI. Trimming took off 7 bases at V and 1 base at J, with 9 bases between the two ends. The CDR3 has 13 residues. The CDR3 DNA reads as TGTGCCAGCACCGAGACAGGCACAGATACGCAGTATTTT. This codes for CASTETGTDTQYF.

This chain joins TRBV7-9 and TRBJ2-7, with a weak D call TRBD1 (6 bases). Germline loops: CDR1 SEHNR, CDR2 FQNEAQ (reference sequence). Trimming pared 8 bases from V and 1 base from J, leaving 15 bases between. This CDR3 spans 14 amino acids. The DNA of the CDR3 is TGTGCCAGCCCTCCACAGGGTCCGTCCTACGAGCAGTACTTC. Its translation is CASPPQGPSYEQYF.

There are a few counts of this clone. In DNA, the CDR3 is TGTGCCACCAGCAGAGACCGTGGGGCAGTGCAAGAGACCCAGTACTTC. This codes for CATSRDRGAVQETQYF. This rearrangement joins TRBV15 to TRBJ2-5; maybe TRBD1 (5 bases). Trimming shortened V by 0 bases and J by 2 bases, and 13 bases separated the two germline ends. CDR3 length equals 16 residues. CDR1 is LNHNV and CDR2 is YYDKDF in the germline V gene (reference sequence).

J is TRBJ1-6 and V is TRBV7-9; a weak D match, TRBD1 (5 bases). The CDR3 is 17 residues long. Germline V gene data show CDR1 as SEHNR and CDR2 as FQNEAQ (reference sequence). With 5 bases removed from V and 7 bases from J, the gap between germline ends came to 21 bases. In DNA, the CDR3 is TGTGCCAGCAGCATCCGGGACCGCCTTTGGGGGAATTCACCCCTCCACTTT. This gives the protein CASSIRDRLWGNSPLHF.

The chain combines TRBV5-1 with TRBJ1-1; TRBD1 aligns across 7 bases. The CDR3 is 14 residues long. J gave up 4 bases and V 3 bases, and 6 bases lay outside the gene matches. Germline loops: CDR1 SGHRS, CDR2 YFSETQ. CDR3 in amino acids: CASSSTGKGTEAFF. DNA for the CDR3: TGCGCCAGCAGCTCGACAGGGAAGGGCACTGAAGCTTTCTTT.

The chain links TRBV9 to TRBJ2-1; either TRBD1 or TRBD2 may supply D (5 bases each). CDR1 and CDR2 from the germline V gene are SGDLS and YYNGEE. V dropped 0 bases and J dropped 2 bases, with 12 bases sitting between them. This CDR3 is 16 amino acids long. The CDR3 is CASSVDGGATYNEQFF. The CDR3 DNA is TGTGCCAGCAGCGTAGATGGGGGAGCGACCTACAATGAGCAGTTCTTC.

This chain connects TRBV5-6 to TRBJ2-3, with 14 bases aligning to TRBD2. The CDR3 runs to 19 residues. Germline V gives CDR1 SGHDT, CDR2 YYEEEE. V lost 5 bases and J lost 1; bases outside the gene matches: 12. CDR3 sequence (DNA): TGTGCCAGCAGACACACGGGACTAGCGGGGGCCGCTGGCACAGATACGCAGTATTTT. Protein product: CASRHTGLAGAAGTDTQYF.

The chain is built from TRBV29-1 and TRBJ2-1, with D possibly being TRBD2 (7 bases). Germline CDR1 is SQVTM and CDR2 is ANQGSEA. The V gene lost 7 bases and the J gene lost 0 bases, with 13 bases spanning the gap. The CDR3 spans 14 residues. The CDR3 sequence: CSDLGGDSYNEQFF. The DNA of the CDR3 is TGCAGCGATTTAGGGGGGGACTCCTACAATGAGCAGTTCTTC.

The CDR3: CASRIQVANTEAFF. As DNA, the CDR3 is TGTGCCAGTAGAATCCAGGTGGCGAACACTGAAGCTTTCTTT. This chain links TRBV19 with TRBJ1-1; D gene ambiguous. Looked up from germline, CDR1 is LNHDA and CDR2 is SQIVND (reference sequence). Trimming pared 6 bases from V and 1 base from J, leaving 12 bases between. This CDR3 has 14 amino acids.

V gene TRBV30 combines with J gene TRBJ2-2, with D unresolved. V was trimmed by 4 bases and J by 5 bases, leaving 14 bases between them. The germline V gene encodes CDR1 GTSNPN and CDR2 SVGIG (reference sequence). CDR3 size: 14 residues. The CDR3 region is CAWNSRLRTGELFF. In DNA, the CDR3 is TGTGCCTGGAATAGTCGATTAAGAACCGGGGAGCTGTTTTTT.

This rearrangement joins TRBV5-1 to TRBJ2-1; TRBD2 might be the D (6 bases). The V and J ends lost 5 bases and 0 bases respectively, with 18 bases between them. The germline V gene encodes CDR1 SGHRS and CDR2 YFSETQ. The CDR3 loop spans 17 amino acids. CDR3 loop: CASRPLGGSISYNEQFF. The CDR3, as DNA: TGCGCCAGCAGACCCCTCGGGGGATCAATCTCCTACAATGAGCAGTTCTTC.

The CDR3 spells CASSGGDSGNTIYF. The CDR3 nucleotides read TGCGCCAGCAGCGGAGGCGATTCTGGAAACACCATATATTTT. The chain recombines TRBV5-1 with TRBJ1-3; D gene uncertain. Germline V gives CDR1 SGHRS, CDR2 YFSETQ. This CDR3 spans 14 amino acids. V lost 4 bases and J 1 base, leaving 9 bases between the germline ends.

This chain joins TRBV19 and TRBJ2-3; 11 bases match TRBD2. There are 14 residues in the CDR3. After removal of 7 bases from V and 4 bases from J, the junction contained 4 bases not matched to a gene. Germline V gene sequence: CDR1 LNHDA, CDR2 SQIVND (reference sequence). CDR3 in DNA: TGTGCCAGTACACCACTAGCGGGAGCAGATACGCAGTATTTT. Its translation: CASTPLAGADTQYF.

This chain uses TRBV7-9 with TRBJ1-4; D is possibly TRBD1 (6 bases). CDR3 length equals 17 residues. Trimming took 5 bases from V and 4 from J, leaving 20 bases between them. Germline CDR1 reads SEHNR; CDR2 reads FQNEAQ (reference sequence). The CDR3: CASSQRGGASYNEKLFF. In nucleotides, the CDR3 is TGTGCCAGCAGCCAGAGGGGGGGCGCCTCTTATAATGAAAAACTGTTTTTT.

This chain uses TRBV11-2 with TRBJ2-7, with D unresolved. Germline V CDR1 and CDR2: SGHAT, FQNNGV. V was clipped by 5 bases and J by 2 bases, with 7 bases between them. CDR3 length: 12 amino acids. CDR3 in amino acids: CASSPSAYEQYF. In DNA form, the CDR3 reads TGTGCCAGCAGCCCTTCGGCCTACGAGCAGTACTTC.

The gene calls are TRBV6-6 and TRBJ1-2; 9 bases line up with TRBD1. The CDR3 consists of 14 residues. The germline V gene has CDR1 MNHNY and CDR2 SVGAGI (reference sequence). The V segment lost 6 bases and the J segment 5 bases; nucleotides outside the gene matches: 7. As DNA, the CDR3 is TGTGCCAGCAGCCTCGGACAGGGGAATTATGGCTACACCTTC. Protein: CASSLGQGNYGYTF.

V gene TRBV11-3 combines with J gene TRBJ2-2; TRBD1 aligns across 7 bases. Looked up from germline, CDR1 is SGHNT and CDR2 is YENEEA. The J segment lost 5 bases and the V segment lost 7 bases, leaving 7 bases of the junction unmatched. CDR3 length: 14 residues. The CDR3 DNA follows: TGTGCCAGCAAGAGGGGGCTGGATACCGGGGAGCTGTTTTTT. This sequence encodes CASKRGLDTGELFF.

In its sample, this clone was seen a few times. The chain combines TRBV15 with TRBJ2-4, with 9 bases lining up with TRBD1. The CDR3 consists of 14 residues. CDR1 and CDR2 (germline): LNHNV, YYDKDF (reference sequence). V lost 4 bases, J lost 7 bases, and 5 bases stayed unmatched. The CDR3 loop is CATSNLQGANIQYF. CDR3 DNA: TGTGCCACCAGCAATTTACAGGGGGCGAACATTCAGTACTTC.

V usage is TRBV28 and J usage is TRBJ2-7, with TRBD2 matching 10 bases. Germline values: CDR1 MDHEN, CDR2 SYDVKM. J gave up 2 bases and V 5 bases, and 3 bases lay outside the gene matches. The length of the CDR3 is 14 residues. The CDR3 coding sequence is TGTGCCAGCAGTGTAGCGGGAGGAACCTACGAGCAGTACTTC. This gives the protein CASSVAGGTYEQYF.

CDR3 sequence reads: CASSLGTGGNEQYF. The CDR3, as DNA: TGTGCCAGCAGCTTGGGGACAGGGGGGAACGAGCAGTACTTC. The V and J genes are TRBV5-6 and TRBJ2-7, with 10 positions matching TRBD1. V was clipped by 0 bases and J by 5 bases; unmatched bases: 2. The CDR3 loop spans 14 amino acids. The germline V gene encodes CDR1 SGHDT and CDR2 YYEEEE.